This T cell receptor beta chain was captured by sequencing in a study of Ad26.COV2.S vaccination and SARS-CoV-2 variants. Study at large: Ad26.COV2.S, an intramuscular injection, was given once or twice 56 days apart.

Treatment given: about 20 received Ad26.COV2.S at low or high dose, single or two shots; roughly five received placebo; per-sample allocation not given. The study sampled participants on day 63 after the first vaccine or placebo injection. Wuhan-strain spike was delivered by a replication-incompetent Ad26 vector. Some clones are missing from TCRdb's copy, which holds only in-frame ones; the method was immunoSEQ multiplex PCR. Of about 240,000 clones in the sample, over 75% were seen once. General study points: The study found similar non-spike TCR breadth in vaccine and placebo recipients.

In the case of this clone: Its antigen is not identified.

This CDR3 has 15 amino acids. The V and J ends lost 0 bases and 7 bases, in that order; junction bases with no gene match: 7. Looked up from germline, CDR1 is LGHNA and CDR2 is YSLEER. The sample was peripheral blood, taken in a trial of Ad26.COV2.S vaccine versus placebo. This TCR was sampled from a person between 18 and 65 years old who received the Ad26.COV2.S COVID-19 vaccine or a placebo. V and J are TRBV4-3 and TRBJ1-1; 8 bases align to TRBD1. The CDR3 sequence: CASSQEMQGAGEAFF. As DNA, the CDR3 is TGCGCCAGCAGCCAAGAGATGCAGGGGGCGGGTGAAGCTTTCTTT.